The 31 T cell receptor beta chains listed next were all sequenced from one sample in a study of cytomegalovirus exposure and HLA in healthy donors. PCR employed 60 Vbeta and 13 Jbeta primers. Measured with immunoSEQ multiplex PCR; TCRdb has only the in-frame clones, and not every one. The listing contains about 40,000 clones. Sample: PBMCs. These receptor sequences come from a male donor in good health and CMV-seronegative.

The J gene is TRBJ2-7, the V gene TRBV6-1; 9 bases fit TRBD2. The CDR3 is made up of 15 amino acids. Germline loops: CDR1 MNHNS, CDR2 SASEGT. J gave up 0 bases and V 6 bases, and 6 bases lay outside the gene matches. The CDR3 sequence is CASRKAGGSSYEQYF. CDR3 DNA sequence: TGTGCCAGCAGGAAAGCGGGGGGCAGCTCCTACGAGCAGTACTTC.

This chain connects TRBV27 to TRBJ1-1; 9 nucleotides line up with TRBD1. The CDR3 runs 15 residues. V lost 6 bases to trimming and J lost 2 bases; unmatched junction nucleotides: 7. Germline V gives CDR1 MNHEY, CDR2 SMNVEV (reference sequence). The DNA of the CDR3 is TGTGCCAGCAGACCGACAGGGGGACATAACACTGAAGCTTTCTTT. It translates to CASRPTGGHNTEAFF.

V is TRBV4-1 and J is TRBJ2-7, with 10 bases aligning to TRBD2. The CDR3 has 16 amino acids. Germline-derived CDR1 and CDR2 are MGHRA and YSYEKL. V lost 0 bases to trimming and J lost 3 bases; unmatched junction nucleotides: 5. In DNA form, the CDR3 reads TGCGCCAGCAGCCAAGATTTGGCTAGCGGGGGCTACGAGCAGTACTTC. It specifies CASSQDLASGGYEQYF.

The chain links TRBV21-1 to TRBJ2-7; no check of the table's D call, TRBD1, against the DNA was made. TRBV21-1 is termed a pseudogene. The CDR3 has 15 amino acids. The CDR3 nucleotides read TGTGCCAGCAGACCCGACACCGGACAATCCTACGAGCAGTACTTC. Translating gives CASRPDTGQSYEQYF.

The genes are TRBV5-4 and TRBJ2-7; 7 bases agree with TRBD1. After removal of 4 bases from V and 5 bases from J, the junction contained 18 bases not matched to a gene. Germline V lookup: CDR1 SGHNT, CDR2 YYREEE (reference sequence). CDR3 length: 17 residues. The CDR3 sequence: CASSPPPGQTGVHEQYF. The CDR3 DNA reads TGTGCCAGCAGCCCACCCCCCGGGCAAACAGGGGTACACGAGCAGTACTTC.

This sequence joins TRBV6-5 and TRBJ1-2, with D possibly matching TRBD1 (6 bases). Between the trimmed V and J ends, which lost 2 bases and 5 bases, there was a span of 12 bases. Germline loops: CDR1 MNHEY, CDR2 SVGAGI. This CDR3 spans 14 amino acids. As DNA, the CDR3 is TGTGCCAGCAGTTACCGGGGGGCCGGATATGGCTACACCTTC. Protein sequence: CASSYRGAGYGYTF.

CDR3 region: CASSQGYRVSYTF. DNA of the CDR3: TGTGCCAGCAGCCAAGGCTACAGGGTAAGCTACACCTTC. The chain joins TRBV4-2 to TRBJ1-2, with a tentative D call TRBD1 (6 bases). V was trimmed by 1 base and J by 9 bases, leaving 12 bases between them. The CDR3 is 13 residues long. Germline V gives CDR1 LGHNA, CDR2 YNFKEQ.

The V call is TRBV6-1, the J call TRBJ1-5, with D possibly being TRBD1 (5 bases). CDR1 and CDR2 from the germline V gene are MNHNS and SASEGT. Trimming stripped 5 bases from V and 2 bases from J, with 10 bases between. The CDR3 totals 14 residues. The CDR3 loop reads CASSLTGGNQPQHF. Here the CDR3 DNA reads TGTGCCAGCAGTCTTACAGGCGGCAATCAGCCCCAGCATTTT.

This chain joins TRBV2 and TRBJ1-4, with 8 bases aligning to TRBD1. Germline CDR1 SNHLY, CDR2 FYNNEI. The CDR3 covers 16 residues. With V trimmed by 7 bases and J by 0 bases, 7 bases remained unmatched. The CDR3 is CASNGQGFATNEKLFF. CDR3 bases: TGTGCCAGCAATGGACAGGGATTTGCAACTAATGAAAAACTGTTTTTT.

This chain connects TRBV19 to TRBJ2-3; 13 bases are shared with TRBD2. Germline V gene lookup returns CDR1 LNHDA and CDR2 SQIVND (reference sequence). This CDR3 has 15 residues. The J segment lost 5 bases and the V segment lost 8 bases, leaving 7 bases of the junction unmatched. CDR3 amino acids: CASGGLAGVRDTQYF. Written as DNA, the CDR3 is TGTGCCAGTGGCGGACTAGCGGGGGTGAGAGATACGCAGTATTTT.

The chain carries TRBV5-6 and TRBJ2-7; 8 bases fit TRBD2. The length of the CDR3 is 14 residues. Trimming at V came to 5 bases and at J to 3 bases, leaving 7 bases not matched to a gene. The germline CDR1 and CDR2 sequences are SGHDT and YYEEEE. The CDR3 nucleotides are TGTGCCAGCAGGGCGGGGGGCACATACTACGAGCAGTACTTC. Its translation: CASRAGGTYYEQYF.

This chain joins TRBV10-2 and TRBJ2-7; 7 bases match TRBD1. The V gene's germline CDR1 is WSHSY and CDR2 SAAADI. V gave up 2 bases and J gave up 3 bases; unmatched junction bases: 1. The CDR3 has 13 amino acids. The CDR3 loop is CASSENRGYEQYF. As DNA, the CDR3 is TGCGCCAGCAGTGAGAACAGGGGCTACGAGCAGTACTTC.

The chain joins TRBV7-9 to TRBJ1-5; D possibly corresponds to TRBD1 (5 bases). Between the trimmed V and J ends, which lost 5 bases and 7 bases, there was a span of 15 bases. The CDR3 length is 14 residues. Per the germline V gene, CDR1 is SEHNR and CDR2 is FQNEAQ (reference sequence). This chain's CDR3 is CASSPMGGKQPQHF. The CDR3 coding sequence is TGTGCCAGCAGCCCGATGGGGGGAAAACAGCCCCAGCATTTT. The full variable domain, rest sourced from reference TRBV7-9 and TRBJ1-5, is DTGVSQNPRHKITKRGQNVTFRCDPISEHNRLYWYRQTLGQGPEFLTYFQNEAQLEKSRLLSDRFSAERPKGSFSTLEIQRTEQGDSAMYLCASSPMGGKQPQHFGDGTRLSIL.

The V and J genes are TRBV11-1 and TRBJ2-5; perhaps TRBD1 as D (6 bases). This CDR3 is 15 amino acids long. Germline loops: CDR1 SGHAT, CDR2 FQDESV (reference sequence). V was clipped by 2 bases and J by 2 bases, with 12 bases between them. The CDR3: CASSLNRGTQETQYF. CDR3 in DNA: TGTGCCAGCAGCTTAAATAGGGGGACGCAAGAGACCCAGTACTTC.

The J gene is TRBJ2-2, the V gene TRBV6-5, with 8 bases aligning to TRBD1. The ends lost 4 bases at V and 9 bases at J; junction bases unmatched: 7. The CDR3 loop spans 14 amino acids. Germline V lookup: CDR1 MNHEY, CDR2 SVGAGI. CDR3 protein: CASSSPRGLRELFF. Written as DNA, the CDR3 is TGTGCCAGCAGTTCACCCAGGGGGCTCAGGGAGCTGTTTTTT.

The genes are TRBV5-1 and TRBJ2-5; maybe TRBD2 (7 bases). Germline V CDR1 and CDR2: SGHRS, YFSETQ. The CDR3 is 15 amino acids. The V gene lost 5 bases and the J gene lost 1 base, with 15 bases spanning the gap. The DNA for the CDR3 is TGCGCCAGCAGGGGGGGGCGGACCGGCCAAGAGACCCAGTACTTC. Translation: CASRGGRTGQETQYF.

The rearrangement uses TRBV5-1 and TRBJ2-5, with D unclear. Trimming took 0 bases from V and 5 from J, leaving 5 bases between them. Germline V lookup: CDR1 SGHRS, CDR2 YFSETQ. There are 12 residues in the CDR3. The chain's CDR3 is CASSLARETQYF. The CDR3 DNA is TGCGCCAGCAGCTTGGCGCGTGAGACCCAGTACTTC.

V usage is TRBV2 and J usage is TRBJ1-6; 12 nucleotides line up with TRBD1. The CDR3 covers 14 residues. CDR1 SNHLY and CDR2 FYNNEI come from the germline V gene. J lost 6 bases, V lost 10 bases, and 4 bases had no gene match. The CDR3 reads CANRDRGRNSPLHF. CDR3 coding DNA: TGTGCCAACCGGGACAGGGGGCGTAATTCACCCCTCCACTTT.

The chain links TRBV19 to TRBJ1-2, with D unresolved. V dropped 6 bases and J dropped 4 bases, with 15 bases sitting between them. This CDR3 contains 14 residues. The V gene's germline CDR1 is LNHDA and CDR2 SQIVND (reference sequence). CDR3 bases: TGTGCCAGTAGGCGCGAGGGCGAACCCTATGGCTACACCTTC. Amino acid sequence: CASRREGEPYGYTF.

V gene TRBV5-6 combines with J gene TRBJ2-7, with 12 bases identical to TRBD1. This CDR3 has 15 residues. CDR1 is SGHDT, CDR2 YYEEEE, per germline. Germline trimming cut 4 bases from V and 8 bases from J; bases unmatched to any gene: 10. CDR3 nucleotide sequence: TGTGCCAGCAGCGGGACCCGGGACAGGGGGCCAAAGCAGTACTTC. This sequence encodes CASSGTRDRGPKQYF.

V and J are TRBV5-1 and TRBJ1-5, with 9 bases lining up with TRBD1. CDR1 is SGHRS, CDR2 YFSETQ, per germline. V lost 0 bases and J lost 6; bases outside the gene matches: 1. The CDR3 length is 14 residues. CDR3: CASSLEGQGQPQHF. In DNA form, the CDR3 reads TGCGCCAGCAGCTTGGAGGGACAGGGTCAGCCCCAGCATTTT.

The V call is TRBV2, the J call TRBJ2-3; no reliable D call. From germline, CDR1 is SNHLY and CDR2 FYNNEI. The CDR3 spans 12 residues. Trimming took 5 bases from V and 2 from J, leaving 5 bases between them. The CDR3 bases are TGTGCCAGCAGTCCATCCACAGATACGCAGTATTTT. Amino acid sequence: CASSPSTDTQYF.

The V call is TRBV11-2, the J call TRBJ2-7, with D possibly matching TRBD2 (5 bases). The germline CDR1 and CDR2 sequences are SGHAT and FQNNGV. The CDR3 has 16 residues. V lost 5 bases, J lost 2 bases, and 19 bases lay in between. CDR3 nucleotide sequence: TGTGCCAGCAGCCCCACCAGGAGGAAAAACGCCTACGAGCAGTACTTC. Its protein product is CASSPTRRKNAYEQYF.

This chain joins TRBV6-5 and TRBJ1-1; a weak D match, TRBD1 (5 bases). V was trimmed by 0 bases and J by 8 bases, leaving 16 bases between them. CDR1 is MNHEY, CDR2 SVGAGI, per germline. This CDR3 comprises 15 residues. CDR3 residues: CASSYSPGGLSEAFF. In DNA form, the CDR3 reads TGTGCCAGCAGTTACTCCCCGGGGGGACTTTCGGAAGCTTTCTTT.

The J gene is TRBJ1-1, the V gene TRBV6-5, with D possibly matching TRBD1 (6 bases). Germline CDR1 is MNHEY and CDR2 is SVGAGI. V lost 5 bases to trimming and J lost 1 base, with 14 bases between them. The CDR3 is 15 residues long. The CDR3 DNA is TGTGCCAGCAGTCGACAGGTGATAACGAACACTGAAGCTTTCTTT. This codes for CASSRQVITNTEAFF.

V is TRBV7-2 and J is TRBJ1-3; a possible D gene is TRBD1 (5 bases). The CDR3 has 19 amino acids. Germline V gives CDR1 SGHTA, CDR2 FQGNSA. V lost 2 bases and J 0 bases, leaving 20 bases between the germline ends. The CDR3 DNA sequence: TGTGCCAGCAGCTTAATCCCTCGAGCGGGGCTTCTCTCTGGAAACACCATATATTTT. It is translated as CASSLIPRAGLLSGNTIYF. The variable domain in full, completed from reference TRBV7-2 and TRBJ1-3, reads GAGVSQSPSNKVTEKGKDVELRCDPISGHTALYWYRQSLGQGLEFLIYFQGNSAPDKSGLPSDRFSAERTGGSVSTLTIQRTQQEDSAVYLCASSLIPRAGLLSGNTIYFGEGSWLTVV.

CDR3 sequence (DNA): TGTGCCAGCAGTGAGCAGCGCTACGAGCAGTACTTC. It specifies CASSEQRYEQYF. The chain combines TRBV2 with TRBJ2-7; no reliable D call. This CDR3 spans 12 amino acids. The V and J ends lost 3 bases and 3 bases respectively, with 6 bases between them. Germline V lookup: CDR1 SNHLY, CDR2 FYNNEI.

The chain links TRBV9 to TRBJ1-2, with 8 bases identical to TRBD1. The CDR3 covers 14 residues. Germline lookup yields CDR1 SGDLS and CDR2 YYNGEE. Trimming took 4 bases from V and 4 from J; bases not matched to a gene: 6. The CDR3 DNA follows: TGTGCCAGCAGCCCAACCGACAGGGGCTATGGCTACACCTTC. Protein sequence: CASSPTDRGYGYTF.

J is TRBJ1-3 and V is TRBV5-1; 7 nucleotides agree with TRBD1. The CDR3 is 17 amino acids. Germline V gene sequence: CDR1 SGHRS, CDR2 YFSETQ. V lost 4 bases to trimming and J lost 0 bases; unmatched junction nucleotides: 10. The CDR3 here is CASSRTGTDPSGNTIYF. Written as DNA, the CDR3 is TGCGCCAGCAGCAGAACCGGGACAGACCCCTCTGGAAACACCATATATTTT.

The chain combines TRBV6-6 with TRBJ2-7; D possibly corresponds to TRBD1 (6 bases). This CDR3 contains 15 residues. Trimming stripped 2 bases from V and 5 bases from J, with 16 bases between. From germline, CDR1 is MNHNY and CDR2 SVGAGI (reference sequence). In DNA, the CDR3 is TGTGCCAGCAGTTACAACTATTTGACAGGTAACGAGCAGTACTTC. This gives the protein CASSYNYLTGNEQYF.

The rearrangement uses TRBV19 and TRBJ2-1; 8 positions match TRBD2. V lost 3 bases and J lost 2; bases outside the gene matches: 6. Germline CDR1 is LNHDA and CDR2 is SQIVND (reference sequence). The CDR3 is 16 amino acids. The CDR3 sequence: CASSILAGGTYNEQFF. The CDR3 DNA reads as TGTGCCAGTAGTATTCTGGCGGGGGGAACCTACAATGAGCAGTTCTTC. Combining the CDR3 with reference TRBV19 and TRBJ2-1 gives the whole variable domain DGGITQSPKYLFRKEGQNVTLSCEQNLNHDAMYWYRQDPGQGLRLIYYSQIVNDFQKGDIAEGYSVSREKKESFPLTVTSAQKNPTAFYLCASSILAGGTYNEQFFGPGTRLTVL.